This T cell receptor beta chain emerged from a study of T cells expressing NK-cell markers. This CDR3 spans 12 amino acids. Germline CDR1 SGHVS, CDR2 FQNEAQ. One entry per CDR3 protein, without DNA, is what TCRdb gives after re-calling the 5' RACE reads. Recorded for this sample: about 150,000 distinct CDR3 sequences. Specimen: blood T cells: a sorted CD56 or NKG2C T cell subset, CD4+ or CD8+ T cells, or bulk PBMC T cells (not recorded which). The sequence derives from a woman in her forties or fifties in good health. The chain recombines TRBV7-8 with TRBJ2-1; TCRdb returns TRBD1, unconfirmable since there is no DNA. CDR3 in amino acids: CASTPGYNEQFF.